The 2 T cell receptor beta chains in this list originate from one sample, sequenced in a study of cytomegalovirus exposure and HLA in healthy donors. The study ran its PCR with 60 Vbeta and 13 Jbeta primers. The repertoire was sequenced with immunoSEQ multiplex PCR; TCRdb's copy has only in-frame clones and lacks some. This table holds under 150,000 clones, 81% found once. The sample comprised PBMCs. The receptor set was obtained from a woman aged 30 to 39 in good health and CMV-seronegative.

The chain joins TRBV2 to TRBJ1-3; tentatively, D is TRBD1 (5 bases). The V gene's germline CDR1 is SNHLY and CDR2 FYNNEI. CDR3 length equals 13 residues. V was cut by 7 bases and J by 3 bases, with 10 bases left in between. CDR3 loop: CASTDRGGNTIYF. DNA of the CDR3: TGTGCCAGCACTGACAGAGGTGGAAACACCATATATTTT.

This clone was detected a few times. The CDR3 reads CASSGAGGGTDTQYF. The CDR3 bases are TGTGCCAGCAGTGGAGCGGGAGGGGGCACAGATACGCAGTATTTT. J is TRBJ2-3 and V is TRBV2; 10 bases are shared with TRBD2. The germline V gene encodes CDR1 SNHLY and CDR2 FYNNEI. V shed 4 bases, J shed 1 base, and the junction held 2 bases outside the gene matches. The CDR3 extends over 15 amino acids.